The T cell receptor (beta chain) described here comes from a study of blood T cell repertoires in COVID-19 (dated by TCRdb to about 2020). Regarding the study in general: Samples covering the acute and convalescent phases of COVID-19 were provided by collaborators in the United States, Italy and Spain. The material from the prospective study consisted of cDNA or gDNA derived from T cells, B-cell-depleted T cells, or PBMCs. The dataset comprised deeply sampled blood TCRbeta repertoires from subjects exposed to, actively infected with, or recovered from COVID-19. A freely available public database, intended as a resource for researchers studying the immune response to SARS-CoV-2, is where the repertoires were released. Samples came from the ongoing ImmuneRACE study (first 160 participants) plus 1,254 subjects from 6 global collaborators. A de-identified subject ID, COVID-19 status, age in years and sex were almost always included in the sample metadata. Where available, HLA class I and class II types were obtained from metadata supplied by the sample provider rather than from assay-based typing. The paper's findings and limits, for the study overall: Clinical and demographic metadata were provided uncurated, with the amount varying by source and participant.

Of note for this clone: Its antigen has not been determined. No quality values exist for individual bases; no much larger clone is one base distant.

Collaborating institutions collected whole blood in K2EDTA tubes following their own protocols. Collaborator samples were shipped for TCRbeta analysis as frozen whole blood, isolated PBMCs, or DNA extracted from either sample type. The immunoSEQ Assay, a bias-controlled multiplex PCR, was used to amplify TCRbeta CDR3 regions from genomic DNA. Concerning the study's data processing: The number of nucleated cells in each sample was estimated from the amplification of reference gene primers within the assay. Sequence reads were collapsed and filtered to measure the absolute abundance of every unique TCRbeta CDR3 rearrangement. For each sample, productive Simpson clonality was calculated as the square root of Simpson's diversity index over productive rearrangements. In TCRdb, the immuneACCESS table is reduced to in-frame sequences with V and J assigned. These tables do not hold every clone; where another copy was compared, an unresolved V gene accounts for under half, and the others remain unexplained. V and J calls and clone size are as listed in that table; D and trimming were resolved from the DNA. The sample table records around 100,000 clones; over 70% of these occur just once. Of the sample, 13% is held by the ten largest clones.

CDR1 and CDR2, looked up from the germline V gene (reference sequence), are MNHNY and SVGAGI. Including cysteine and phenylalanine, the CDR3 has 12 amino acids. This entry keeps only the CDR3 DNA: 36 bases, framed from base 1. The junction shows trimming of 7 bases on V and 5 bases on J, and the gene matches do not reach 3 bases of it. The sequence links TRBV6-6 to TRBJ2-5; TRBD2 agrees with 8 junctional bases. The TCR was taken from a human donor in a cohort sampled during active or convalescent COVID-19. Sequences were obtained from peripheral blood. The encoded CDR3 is CASISGGETQYF. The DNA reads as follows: TGTGCCAGCATCTCGGGGGGGGAGACCCAGTACTTC.